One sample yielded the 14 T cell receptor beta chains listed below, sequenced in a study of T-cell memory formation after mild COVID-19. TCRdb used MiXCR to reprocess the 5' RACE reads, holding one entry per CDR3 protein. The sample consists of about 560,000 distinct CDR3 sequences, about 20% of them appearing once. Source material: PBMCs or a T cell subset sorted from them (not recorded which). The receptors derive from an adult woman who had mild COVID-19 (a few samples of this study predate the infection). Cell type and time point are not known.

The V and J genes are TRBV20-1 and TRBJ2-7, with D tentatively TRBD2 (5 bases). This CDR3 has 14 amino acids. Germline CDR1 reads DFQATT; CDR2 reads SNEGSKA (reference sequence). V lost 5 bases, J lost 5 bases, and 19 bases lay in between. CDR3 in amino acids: CSAPREGRLNEQYF. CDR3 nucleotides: TGCAGTGCTCCTAGAGAGGGCAGGCTCAACGAGCAGTACTTC.

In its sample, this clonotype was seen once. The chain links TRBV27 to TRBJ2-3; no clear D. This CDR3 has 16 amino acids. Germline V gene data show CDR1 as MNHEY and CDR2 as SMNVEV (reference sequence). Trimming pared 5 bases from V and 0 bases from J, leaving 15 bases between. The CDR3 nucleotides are TGTGCCAGCAGTCACTTCCCGATCACTAGCACAGATACGCAGTATTTT. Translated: CASSHFPITSTDTQYF.

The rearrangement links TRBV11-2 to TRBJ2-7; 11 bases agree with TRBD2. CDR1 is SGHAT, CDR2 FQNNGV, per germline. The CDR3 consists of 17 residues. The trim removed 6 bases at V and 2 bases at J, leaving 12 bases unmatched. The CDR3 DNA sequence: TGTGCCAGCAGTCCCCTAGAAGGGACTAGCGGCCCCTACGAGCAGTACTTC. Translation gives CASSPLEGTSGPYEQYF.

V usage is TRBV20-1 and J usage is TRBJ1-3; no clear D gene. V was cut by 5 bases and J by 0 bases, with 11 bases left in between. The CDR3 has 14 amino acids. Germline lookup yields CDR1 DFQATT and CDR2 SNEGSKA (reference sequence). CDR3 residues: CSARTGLSGNTIYF. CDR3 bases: TGCAGTGCTCGGACGGGTCTCTCTGGAAACACCATATATTTT.

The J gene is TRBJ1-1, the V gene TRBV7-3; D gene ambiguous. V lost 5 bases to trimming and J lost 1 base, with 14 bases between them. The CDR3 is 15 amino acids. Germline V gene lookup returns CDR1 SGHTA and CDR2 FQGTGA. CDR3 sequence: CASSRHHGSNTEAFF. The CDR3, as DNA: TGTGCCAGCAGCCGTCACCACGGTTCGAACACTGAAGCTTTCTTT.

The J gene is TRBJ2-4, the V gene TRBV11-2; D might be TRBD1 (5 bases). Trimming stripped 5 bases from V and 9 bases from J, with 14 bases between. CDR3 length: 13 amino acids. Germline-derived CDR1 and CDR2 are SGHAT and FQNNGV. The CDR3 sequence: CASSIQALSIQYF. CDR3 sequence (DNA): TGTGCCAGCAGCATACAGGCGTTGAGCATTCAGTACTTC. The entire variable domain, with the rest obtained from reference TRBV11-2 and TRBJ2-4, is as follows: EAGVAQSPRYKIIEKRQSVAFWCNPISGHATLYWYQQILGQGPKLLIQFQNNGVVDDSQLPKDRFSAERLKGVDSTLKIQPAKLEDSAVYLCASSIQALSIQYFGAGTRLSVL.

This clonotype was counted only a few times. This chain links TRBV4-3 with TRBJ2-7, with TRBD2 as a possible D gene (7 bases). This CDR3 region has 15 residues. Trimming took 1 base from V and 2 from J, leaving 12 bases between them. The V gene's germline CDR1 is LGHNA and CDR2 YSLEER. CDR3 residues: CASSQGRGGTYEQYF. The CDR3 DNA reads TGCGCCAGCAGCCAAGGGAGGGGGGGGACCTACGAGCAGTACTTC.

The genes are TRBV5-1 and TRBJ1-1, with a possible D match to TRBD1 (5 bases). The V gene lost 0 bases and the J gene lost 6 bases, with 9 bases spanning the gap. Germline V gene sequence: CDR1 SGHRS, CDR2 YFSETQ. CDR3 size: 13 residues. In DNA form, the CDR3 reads TGCGCCAGCAGCTTGGCCATAGGGGCTGAAGCTTTCTTT. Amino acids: CASSLAIGAEAFF.

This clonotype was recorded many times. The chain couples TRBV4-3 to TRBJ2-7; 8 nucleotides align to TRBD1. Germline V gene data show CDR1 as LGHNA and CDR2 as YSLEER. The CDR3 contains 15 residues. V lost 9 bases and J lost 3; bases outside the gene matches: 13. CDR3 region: CASSKSGGQGYEQYF. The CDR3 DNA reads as TGCGCCAGTTCCAAATCCGGCGGACAGGGCTACGAGCAGTACTTC.

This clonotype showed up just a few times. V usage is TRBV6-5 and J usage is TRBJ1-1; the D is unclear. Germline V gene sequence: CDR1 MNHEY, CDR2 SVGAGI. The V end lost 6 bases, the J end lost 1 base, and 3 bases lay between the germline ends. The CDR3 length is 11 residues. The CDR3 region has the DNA TGTGCCAGCAGACAGAACACTGAAGCTTTCTTT. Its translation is CASRQNTEAFF.

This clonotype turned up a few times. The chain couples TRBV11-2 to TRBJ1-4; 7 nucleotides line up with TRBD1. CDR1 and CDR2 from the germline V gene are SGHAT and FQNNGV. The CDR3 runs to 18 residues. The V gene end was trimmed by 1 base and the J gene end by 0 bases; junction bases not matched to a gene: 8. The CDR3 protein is CASSLGDSLWATNEKLFF. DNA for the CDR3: TGTGCCAGCAGCTTAGGGGACAGCCTCTGGGCAACTAATGAAAAACTGTTTTTT.

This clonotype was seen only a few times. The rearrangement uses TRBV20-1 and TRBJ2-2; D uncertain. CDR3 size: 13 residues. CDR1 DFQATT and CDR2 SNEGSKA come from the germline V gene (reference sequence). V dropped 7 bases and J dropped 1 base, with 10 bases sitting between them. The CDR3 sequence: CSEGQLNTGELFF. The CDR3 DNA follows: TGCAGTGAAGGGCAGCTGAACACCGGGGAGCTGTTTTTT.

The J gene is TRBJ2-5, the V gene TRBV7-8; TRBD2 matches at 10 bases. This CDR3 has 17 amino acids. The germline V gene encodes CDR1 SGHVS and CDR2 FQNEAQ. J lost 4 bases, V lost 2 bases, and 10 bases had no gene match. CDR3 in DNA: TGTGCCAGCAGCTTATTAGCGGGAGGACCGGGACTAGAGACCCAGTACTTC. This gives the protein CASSLLAGGPGLETQYF. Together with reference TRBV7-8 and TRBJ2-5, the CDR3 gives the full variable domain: GAGVSQSPRYKVAKRGQDVALRCDPISGHVSLFWYQQALGQGPEFLTYFQNEAQLDKSGLPSDRFFAERPEGSVSTLKIQRTQQEDSAVYLCASSLLAGGPGLETQYFGPGTRLLVL.

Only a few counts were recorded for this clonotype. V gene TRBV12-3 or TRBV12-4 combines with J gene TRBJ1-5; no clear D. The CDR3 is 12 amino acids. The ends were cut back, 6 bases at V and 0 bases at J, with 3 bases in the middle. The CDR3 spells CASRNSNQPQHF. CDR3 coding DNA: TGTGCCAGCAGGAATAGCAATCAGCCCCAGCATTTT.